Listed here are 20 T cell receptor beta chains from one sample, sequenced in a study of regulatory T cells in long-lasting Graves disease (dated by TCRdb to the early 2020s). Libraries came from multiplex PCR. Sequencing relied on an Illumina HiSeq 4000. CDR3 regions were amplified by Arm-PCR with iRepertoire HTBI primers to construct TCR beta libraries. TCRdb itself trimmed the public reads at Q25 with fastp, ran MiXCR and retained productive beta chains. Every distinct CDR3 protein forms one entry, paired with its most common genes and DNA. Recorded for this sample are 500,000 to 700,000 distinct CDR3 sequences; approximately 29% of them occurred a single time. About 42% of the sample rests with the top ten. In light of the paper, this sample's time point label describes: persistent/refractory GD, antithyroid drugs over 5 years with positive TRAb. For both TCR sequencing and RNA sequencing, RNA was extracted from PBMCs using TRIzol.

This material consisted of peripheral blood mononuclear cells (PBMCs), taken when the disease was refractory, from a patient treated with antithyroid drugs. The receptors here all came from a female donor with Graves disease.

With respect to this clonotype: An end of the junction does not agree with germline; a read error may underlie this. The chain recombines TRBV27 with TRBJ1-5, with TRBD1 identical over 7 bases. This CDR3 is 19 amino acids long. From germline, CDR1 is MNHEY and CDR2 SMNVEV (reference sequence). The CDR3 region is CASSPSRGDRRYSNQSQHF. The CDR3 nucleotides read TGTGCCAGCAGTCCTTCGCGGGGGGACAGAAGATATAGCAATCAGTCCCAGCATTTT.

The rearrangement links TRBV28 to TRBJ1-6; tentatively, D is TRBD1 (6 bases). The V end was cut by 5 bases, the J end by 0 bases, with 14 bases between. This CDR3 spans 17 amino acids. CDR1 and CDR2 from the germline V gene are MDHEN and SYDVKM. CDR3 residues: CASSPRRGSSYNSPLHF. CDR3 DNA sequence: TGTGCCAGCAGTCCCAGGAGGGGGAGCTCCTATAATTCACCCCTCCACTTT.

The V and J genes are TRBV5-1 and TRBJ2-2; TRBD2 matches 12 bases. Germline CDR1 is SGHRS and CDR2 is YFSETQ. Unmatched junction bases numbered 7, after V lost 3 bases and J lost 4 bases. The CDR3 covers 17 residues. CDR3 residues: CASSSLTSGRSTGELFF. Written as DNA, the CDR3 is TGCGCCAGCAGCTCGTTGACTAGCGGGAGAAGCACCGGGGAGCTGTTTTTT.

This clonotype has a count of ten or more. This chain joins TRBV10-3 and TRBJ2-7; D is perhaps TRBD2 (6 bases). With 4 bases removed from V and 2 bases from J, the gap between germline ends came to 15 bases. Germline CDR1 is ENHRY and CDR2 is SYGVKD. This CDR3 is 15 amino acids long. The CDR3 region is CAISGAGTQTYEQYF. CDR3 coding DNA: TGTGCCATCAGTGGGGCCGGGACTCAGACCTACGAGCAGTACTTC.

The rearrangement links TRBV7-9 to TRBJ1-1, with TRBD1 identical over 11 bases. Looked up from germline, CDR1 is SEHNR and CDR2 is FQNEAQ (reference sequence). The CDR3 length is 17 residues. V shed 4 bases, J shed 5 bases, and the junction held 12 bases outside the gene matches. In nucleotides, the CDR3 is TGTGCCAGCAGCTCACGGACAGGGGGCATTCCGGGGACTGAAGCTTTCTTT. Translated, it gives CASSSRTGGIPGTEAFF.

This clonotype occurred many times. The chain employs TRBV27 and TRBJ2-5; D remains unclear. The germline V and J ends were trimmed by 5 bases and 4 bases, with 11 bases remaining between them. This CDR3 contains 13 residues. The germline CDR1 and CDR2 sequences are MNHEY and SMNVEV (reference sequence). The CDR3 DNA reads as TGTGCCAGCAGTCCATATAGTGGAGAGACCCAGTACTTC. This translates into CASSPYSGETQYF.

This clonotype came up many times. The chain combines TRBV6-2 or TRBV6-3 with TRBJ2-6, with D maybe TRBD1 (6 bases). The CDR3 is 16 amino acids. Per the germline V gene, CDR1 is MNHEY and CDR2 is SVGEGT. V lost 8 bases and J lost 3, with 17 bases in between. CDR3 sequence: CASLQSQGYGANVLTF. The CDR3, as DNA: TGTGCCAGCTTGCAATCACAGGGCTATGGGGCCAACGTCCTGACTTTC.

The table lists this clonotype with many counts. The chain combines TRBV3-1 with TRBJ2-7; TRBD2 might be the D (6 bases). Germline-derived CDR1 and CDR2 are LGHDT and YNNKEL (reference sequence). Trimming left V 4 bases short and J 7 bases short, with 8 bases between. The CDR3 sequence is 11 residues long. The CDR3 is CASSRLGEQYF. The CDR3 DNA reads as TGTGCCAGCAGCCGACTAGGTGAGCAGTACTTC.

This clonotype was recorded a few times. The CDR3: CASSLEGTGGEGGANVLTF. The CDR3 nucleotides read TGTGCCAGCAGTTTAGAAGGGACAGGGGGCGAAGGTGGGGCCAACGTCCTGACTTTC. The V call is TRBV28, the J call TRBJ2-6, with TRBD1 identical over 12 bases. Germline CDR1 and CDR2: MDHEN and SYDVKM. There are 19 residues in the CDR3. J gave up 3 bases and V 2 bases, and 8 bases lay outside the gene matches.

The gene calls are TRBV19 and TRBJ1-1, with unresolved D. Germline lookup yields CDR1 LNHDA and CDR2 SQIVND (reference sequence). The CDR3 is made up of 14 amino acids. Trimming left V 4 bases short and J 4 bases short, with 13 bases between. In nucleotides, the CDR3 is TGTGCCAGTAGTACGCAGGTTAGAGGCACTGAAGCTTTCTTT. Its translation: CASSTQVRGTEAFF.

This clonotype was recorded a few times. The genes are TRBV20-1 and TRBJ2-7; tentative D call: TRBD2 (7 bases). The ends were cut back, 4 bases at V and 2 bases at J, with 18 bases in the middle. CDR3 length equals 15 residues. From germline, CDR1 is DFQATT and CDR2 SNEGSKA (reference sequence). In DNA, the CDR3 is TGCAGTGCTAAAAGGGGGGGGAGCCCCCCCTACGAGCAGTACTTC. This translates into CSAKRGGSPPYEQYF.

This clonotype was seen a handful of times. The chain couples TRBV6-1 to TRBJ2-2; 7 nucleotides line up with TRBD1. Germline V gene sequence: CDR1 MNHNS, CDR2 SASEGT. With V trimmed by 6 bases and J by 0 bases, 4 bases remained unmatched. CDR3 length: 15 amino acids. The CDR3 bases are TGTGCCAGCAGGAGGGACAGCTCGAACACCGGGGAGCTGTTTTTT. Translation gives CASRRDSSNTGELFF.

The chain is built from TRBV19 and TRBJ1-2; unclear D gene. V was trimmed by 3 bases and J by 8 bases, leaving 16 bases between them. The CDR3 contains 14 residues. Germline assignment: CDR1 LNHDA and CDR2 SQIVND (reference sequence). The CDR3 region is CASSMDGTSYGYTF. Here the CDR3 DNA reads TGTGCCAGTAGTATGGACGGTACATCCTACGGCTACACCTTC. The variable domain in full, with the rest retrieved from reference TRBV19 and TRBJ1-2, is DGGITQSPKYLFRKEGQNVTLSCEQNLNHDAMYWYRQDPGQGLRLIYYSQIVNDFQKGDIAEGYSVSREKKESFPLTVTSAQKNPTAFYLCASSMDGTSYGYTFGSGTRLTVV.

J is TRBJ1-1 and V is TRBV5-6; D not certain. The V gene's germline CDR1 is SGHDT and CDR2 YYEEEE. V was clipped by 5 bases and J by 1 base, with 12 bases between them. This CDR3 has 14 amino acids. For the CDR3, the DNA is TGTGCCAGCAGGGCGGGGAGGAGGAACACTGAAGCTTTCTTT. Encoded protein: CASRAGRRNTEAFF. The entire variable domain, with the rest obtained from reference TRBV5-6 and TRBJ1-1, is as follows: DAGVTQSPTHLIKTRGQQVTLRCSPKSGHDTVSWYQQALGQGPQFIFQYYEEEERQRGNFPDRFSGHQFPNYSSELNVNALLLGDSALYLCASRAGRRNTEAFFGQGTRLTVV.

A remark on this clonotype: The junction departs from germline at one end; a sequencing error may be responsible. The rearrangement uses TRBV20-1 and TRBJ1-5; D is possibly TRBD1 (5 bases). Germline assignment: CDR1 DFQATT and CDR2 SNEGSKA (reference sequence). The CDR3 loop spans 13 amino acids. CDR3 sequence reads: CSASNRGNQPQHF. CDR3 sequence (DNA): TGCAGTGCTAGTAATAGGGGCAACCAGCCCCAGCATTTT.

This clonotype came up a few times. The rearrangement joins TRBV12-3 or TRBV12-4 to TRBJ1-2, with D unresolved. V shed 5 bases and J shed 6 bases, with 16 bases lying between them. The CDR3 totals 14 residues. CDR3 residues: CASSRHQALDGYTF. The CDR3 nucleotides read TGTGCCAGCAGTAGGCACCAGGCTTTGGATGGCTACACCTTC.

This clonotype was picked up a small number of times. The chain couples TRBV6-1 to TRBJ2-2, with no clear D. V lost 7 bases and J 0 bases, leaving 9 bases between the germline ends. The CDR3 length is 14 residues. The germline V gene has CDR1 MNHNS and CDR2 SASEGT. The DNA for the CDR3 is TGTGCCAGCACCCTGGACCCGAACACCGGGGAGCTGTTTTTT. It is translated as CASTLDPNTGELFF.

This clonotype was observed a single time. V and J are TRBV11-1 and TRBJ1-1; perhaps TRBD1 as D (6 bases). This CDR3 is 16 amino acids long. Germline V gives CDR1 SGHAT, CDR2 FQDESV (reference sequence). Deletions cut 4 bases from V and 4 bases from J, with 19 bases between. The CDR3 loop is CASSSPRAGGGTEAFF. The DNA for the CDR3 is TGTGCCAGCAGCTCCCCCCGGGCGGGGGGCGGCACTGAAGCTTTCTTT.

This clonotype was seen ten or more times. This chain uses TRBV20-1 with TRBJ2-7, with 7 bases matching TRBD1. The CDR3 contains 11 residues. Per the germline V gene, CDR1 is DFQATT and CDR2 is SNEGSKA (reference sequence). The J segment lost 3 bases and the V segment lost 4 bases, leaving 0 bases of the junction unmatched. The CDR3 DNA reads TGCAGTGCTACAGGGGGCTACGAGCAGTACTTC. It encodes CSATGGYEQYF.

This chain connects TRBV10-2 to TRBJ1-1, with 7 positions matching TRBD1. The V and J ends lost 7 bases and 4 bases, in that order; junction bases with no gene match: 6. This CDR3 spans 13 amino acids. From germline, CDR1 is WSHSY and CDR2 SAAADI. CDR3 sequence (DNA): TGCGCCAGCACTCCGGGACAGCTCACTGAAGCTTTCTTT. Its protein product is CASTPGQLTEAFF.